This TCR beta chain was recovered during a study of PD-L1 blockade in urothelial cancer. Trimming removed 4 bases from V and 3 bases from J; junction bases left unmatched: 16. The CDR3 is 18 residues long. Germline V gene data show CDR1 as SGHVS and CDR2 as FNYEAQ. Whole-study results and caveats: Enhanced expansion of tumor-associated blood clones at 3 weeks characterized durable-benefit patients.

Data came from immunoSEQ multiplex PCR; TCRdb stores just in-frame clones and leaves some out. The sample has some 50,000 clones, roughly 87% seen once; the top ten hold about 15%. Of note for this clone: Its specificity is unknown.

Regarding time point: pretreatment peripheral blood. Samples spanned pretreatment and treatment, with 1 to 8 time points per patient. The TCR sequence derives from a woman aged 55-70 years with urothelial cancer. The specimen was PBMCs, collected around atezolizumab (anti-PD-L1) treatment. The V gene is TRBV7-6, the J gene TRBJ2-3; 7 nucleotides match TRBD2. This CDR3 reads CASSSGLVVLSKTDTQYF. The DNA for the CDR3 is TGTGCCAGCAGCTCAGGACTAGTTGTTCTCTCAAAGACAGATACGCAGTATTTT.